This record looks at one TCR beta chain sequence and its context. Measured with immunoSEQ multiplex PCR; TCRdb has only the in-frame clones, and not every one. The table shows roughly 150,000 clones, with 85% occurring only once. The entry originates in a study of blood T cell repertoires in COVID-19. From germline, CDR1 is KGHSH and CDR2 LQKENI. Losses at the gene ends were 4 bases for V and 8 bases for J; bases not matched to a gene: 3. The CDR3 loop spans 15 amino acids. The receptor was derived from a woman in her 40s who had recovered from COVID-19. Specimen: PBMCs or T cells enriched from blood (not recorded which). This sequence joins TRBV18 and TRBJ2-1; TRBD2 matches 15 bases. This CDR3 is CASSRGLAGGDEQFF. CDR3 nucleotide sequence: TGTGCCAGCTCACGCGGACTAGCGGGAGGGGATGAGCAGTTCTTC. The full variable domain, rest sourced from reference TRBV18 and TRBJ2-1, is NAGVMQNPRHLVRRRGQEARLRCSPMKGHSHVYWYRQLPEEGLKFMVYLQKENIIDESGMPKERFSAEFPKEGPSILRIQQVVRGDSAAYFCASSRGLAGGDEQFFGPGTRLTVL.